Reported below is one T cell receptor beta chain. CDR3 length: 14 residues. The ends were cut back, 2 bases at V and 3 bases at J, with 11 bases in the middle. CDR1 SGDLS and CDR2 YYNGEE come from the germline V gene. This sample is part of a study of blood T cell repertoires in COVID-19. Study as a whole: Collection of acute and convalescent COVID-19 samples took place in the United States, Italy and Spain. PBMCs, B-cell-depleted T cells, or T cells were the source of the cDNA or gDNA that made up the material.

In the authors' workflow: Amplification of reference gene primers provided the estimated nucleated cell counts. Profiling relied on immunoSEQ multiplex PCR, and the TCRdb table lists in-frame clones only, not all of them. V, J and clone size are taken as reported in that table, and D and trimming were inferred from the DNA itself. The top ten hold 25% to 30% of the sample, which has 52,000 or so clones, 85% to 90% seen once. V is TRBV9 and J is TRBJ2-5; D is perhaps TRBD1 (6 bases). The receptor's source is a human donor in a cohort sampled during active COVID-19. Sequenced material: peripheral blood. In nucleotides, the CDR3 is TGTGCCAGCAGCGTTCACCCAGGGGAAGAGACCCAGTACTTC. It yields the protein CASSVHPGEETQYF.